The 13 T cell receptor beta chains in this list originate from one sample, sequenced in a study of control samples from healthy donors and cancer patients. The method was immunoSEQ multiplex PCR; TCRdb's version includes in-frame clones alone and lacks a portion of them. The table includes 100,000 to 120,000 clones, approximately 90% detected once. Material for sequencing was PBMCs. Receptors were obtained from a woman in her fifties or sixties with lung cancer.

The CDR3 region is CASSSTSGSGGTQYF. The CDR3 DNA is TGTGCCAGCAGCTCGACTAGCGGGAGCGGAGGTACGCAGTATTTT. The chain combines TRBV13 with TRBJ2-3; 12 bases fit TRBD2. Unmatched junction bases numbered 7, after V lost 4 bases and J lost 8 bases. The CDR3 loop spans 15 amino acids. Germline CDR1 is PRHDT and CDR2 is FYEKMQ (reference sequence).

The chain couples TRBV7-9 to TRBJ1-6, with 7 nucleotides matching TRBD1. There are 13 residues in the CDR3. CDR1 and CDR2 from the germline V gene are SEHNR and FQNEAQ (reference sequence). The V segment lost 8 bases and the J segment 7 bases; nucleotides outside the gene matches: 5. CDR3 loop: CASQGEQNSPLHF. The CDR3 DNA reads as TGTGCCAGCCAGGGGGAACAAAATTCACCCCTCCACTTT. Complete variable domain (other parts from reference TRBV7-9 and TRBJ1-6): DTGVSQNPRHKITKRGQNVTFRCDPISEHNRLYWYRQTLGQGPEFLTYFQNEAQLEKSRLLSDRFSAERPKGSFSTLEIQRTEQGDSAMYLCASQGEQNSPLHFGNGTRLTVT.

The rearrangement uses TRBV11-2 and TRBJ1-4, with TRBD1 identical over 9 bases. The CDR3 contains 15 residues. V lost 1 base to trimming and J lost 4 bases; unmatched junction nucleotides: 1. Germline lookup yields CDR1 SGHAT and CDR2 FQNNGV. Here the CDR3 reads CASSLGDRVNEKLFF. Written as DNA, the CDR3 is TGTGCCAGCAGCTTAGGGGACAGGGTTAATGAAAAACTGTTTTTT.

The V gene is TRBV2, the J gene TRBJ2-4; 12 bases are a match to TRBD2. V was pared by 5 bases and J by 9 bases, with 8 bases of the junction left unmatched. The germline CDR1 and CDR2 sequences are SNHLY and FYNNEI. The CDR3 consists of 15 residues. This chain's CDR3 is CASSSSGGAGAIQYF. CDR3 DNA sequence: TGTGCCAGCAGTTCTAGCGGGGGGGCCGGGGCCATTCAGTACTTC.

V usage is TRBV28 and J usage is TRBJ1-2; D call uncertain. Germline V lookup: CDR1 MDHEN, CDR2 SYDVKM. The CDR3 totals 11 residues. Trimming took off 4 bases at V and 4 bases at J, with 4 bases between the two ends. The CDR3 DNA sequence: TGTGCCAGCAGTTCGCCCTATGGCTACACCTTC. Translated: CASSSPYGYTF.

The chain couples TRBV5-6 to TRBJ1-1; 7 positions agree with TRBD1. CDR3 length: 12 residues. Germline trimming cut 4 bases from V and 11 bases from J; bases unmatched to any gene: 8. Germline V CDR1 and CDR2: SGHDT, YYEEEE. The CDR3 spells CASSPGQQRAFF. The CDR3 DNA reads TGTGCCAGCAGCCCGGGACAGCAAAGGGCTTTCTTT.

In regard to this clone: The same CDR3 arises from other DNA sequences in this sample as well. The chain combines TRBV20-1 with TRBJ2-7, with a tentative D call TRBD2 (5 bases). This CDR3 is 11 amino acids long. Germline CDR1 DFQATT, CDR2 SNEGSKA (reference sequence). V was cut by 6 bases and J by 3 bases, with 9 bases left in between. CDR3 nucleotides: TGCAGTGCCCCCGAGGGCTACGAGCAGTACTTC. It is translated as CSAPEGYEQYF.

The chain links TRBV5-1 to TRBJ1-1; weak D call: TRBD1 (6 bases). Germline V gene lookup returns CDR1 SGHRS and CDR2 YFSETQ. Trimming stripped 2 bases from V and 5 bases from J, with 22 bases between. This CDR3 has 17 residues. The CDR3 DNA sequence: TGCGCCAGCAGCTTACTTATCCGCAGGGGAGGATTTACTGAAGCTTTCTTT. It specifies CASSLLIRRGGFTEAFF.

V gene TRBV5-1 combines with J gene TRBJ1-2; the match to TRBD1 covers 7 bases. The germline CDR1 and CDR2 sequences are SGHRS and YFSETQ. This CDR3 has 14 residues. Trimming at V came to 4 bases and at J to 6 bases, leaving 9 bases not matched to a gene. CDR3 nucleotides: TGCGCCAGCAGCCTTGTAGTCAGGGGGAATGGCTACACCTTC. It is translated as CASSLVVRGNGYTF. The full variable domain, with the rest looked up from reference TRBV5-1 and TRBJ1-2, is KAGVTQTPRYLIKTRGQQVTLSCSPISGHRSVSWYQQTPGQGLQFLFEYFSETQRNKGNFPGRFSGRQFSNSRSEMNVSTLELGDSALYLCASSLVVRGNGYTFGSGTRLTVV.

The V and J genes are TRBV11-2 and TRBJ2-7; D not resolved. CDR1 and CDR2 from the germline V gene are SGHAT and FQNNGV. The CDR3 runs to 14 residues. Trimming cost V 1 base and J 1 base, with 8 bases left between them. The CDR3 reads CASSLGQSSYEQYF. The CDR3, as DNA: TGTGCCAGCAGCTTAGGGCAGTCATCCTACGAGCAGTACTTC.

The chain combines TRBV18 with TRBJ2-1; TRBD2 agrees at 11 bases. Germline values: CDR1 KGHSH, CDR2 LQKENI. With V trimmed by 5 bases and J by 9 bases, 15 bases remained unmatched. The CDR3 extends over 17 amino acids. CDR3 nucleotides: TGTGCCAGCTCATCTATAATAGCGGGAGGGCCTTACGGTGAGCAGTTCTTC. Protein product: CASSSIIAGGPYGEQFF.

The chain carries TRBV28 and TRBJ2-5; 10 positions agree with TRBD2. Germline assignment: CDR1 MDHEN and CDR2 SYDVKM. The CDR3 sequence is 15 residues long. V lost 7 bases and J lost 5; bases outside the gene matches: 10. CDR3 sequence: CASNISGGSRETQYF. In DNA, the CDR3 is TGTGCCAGCAATATTAGCGGGGGGTCCAGGGAGACCCAGTACTTC.

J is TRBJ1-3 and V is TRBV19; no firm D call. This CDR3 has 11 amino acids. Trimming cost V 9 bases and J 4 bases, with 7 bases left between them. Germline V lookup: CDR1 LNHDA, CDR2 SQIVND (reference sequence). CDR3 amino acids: CASHYGNTIYF. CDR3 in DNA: TGTGCCAGCCATTACGGAAACACCATATATTTT.